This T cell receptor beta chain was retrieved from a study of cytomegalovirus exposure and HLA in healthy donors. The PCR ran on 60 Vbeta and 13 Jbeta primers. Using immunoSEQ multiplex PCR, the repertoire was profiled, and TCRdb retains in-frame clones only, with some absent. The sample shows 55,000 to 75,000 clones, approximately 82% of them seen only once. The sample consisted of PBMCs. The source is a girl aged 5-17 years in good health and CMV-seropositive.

CDR3 DNA: TGTGCCACCAGCAGAGATTCGGGGACCGGGGAGCTGTTTTTT. This codes for CATSRDSGTGELFF. The V gene is TRBV15, the J gene TRBJ2-2, with D perhaps TRBD2 (5 bases). CDR3 length equals 14 residues. The germline V and J ends were trimmed by 0 bases and 5 bases, with 7 bases remaining between them. CDR1 LNHNV and CDR2 YYDKDF come from the germline V gene (reference sequence). The full variable domain, completed using reference TRBV15 and TRBJ2-2, is DAMVIQNPRYQVTQFGKPVTLSCSQTLNHNVMYWYQQKSSQAPKLLFHYYDKDFNNEADTPDNFQSRRPNTSFCFLDIRSPGLGDTAMYLCATSRDSGTGELFFGEGSRLTVL.